Listed here is a single TCR beta chain. Antigen unknown. Trimming cost V 3 bases and J 0 bases, with 12 bases left between them. Per germline, CDR1 DFQATT and CDR2 SNEGSKA (reference sequence). The CDR3 is 14 residues long. TCR beta VDJ and CDR3 profiling used genomic DNA as template. TCRdb recomputed calls from the reads with MiXCR, one row per CDR3 protein. The data contain about 210,000 distinct CDR3 sequences, roughly 55% of them singletons. The data stem from a study of CD8+CD57+ T cells in acquired aplastic anemia. Across the whole study: Average DNA yield from sorted CD4+ and CD8+ cells was approximately 3.2 ug.

Study findings and constraints: The number of CD8+ CDR3 sequences shared by patients and controls was roughly 31.

Sequenced material: sorted CD4+, CD8+, or CD8+CD57+ T cells (not recorded which) from PBMCs. The genes are TRBV20-1 and TRBJ2-7, with D perhaps matching TRBD2 (5 bases). The TCR originated in a human donor in good health. The CDR3 nucleotides are TGCAGTGCTAGTGACTATGTGGCCTCCTACGAGCAGTACTTC. Translating it yields CSASDYVASYEQYF.